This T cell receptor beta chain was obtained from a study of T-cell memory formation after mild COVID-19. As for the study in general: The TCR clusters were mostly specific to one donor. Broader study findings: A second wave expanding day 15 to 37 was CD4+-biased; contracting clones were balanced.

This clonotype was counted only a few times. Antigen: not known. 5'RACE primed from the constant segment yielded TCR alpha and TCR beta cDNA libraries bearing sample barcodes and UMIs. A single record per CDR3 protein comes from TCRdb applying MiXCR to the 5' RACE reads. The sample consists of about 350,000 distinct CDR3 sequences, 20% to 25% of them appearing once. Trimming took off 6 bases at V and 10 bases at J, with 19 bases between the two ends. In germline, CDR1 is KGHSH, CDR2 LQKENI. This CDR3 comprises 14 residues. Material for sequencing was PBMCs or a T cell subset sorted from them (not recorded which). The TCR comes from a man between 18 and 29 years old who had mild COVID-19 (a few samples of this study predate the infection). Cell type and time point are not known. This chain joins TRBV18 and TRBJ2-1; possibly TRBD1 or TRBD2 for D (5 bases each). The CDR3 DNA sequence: TGTGCCAGCTCTCGCAACCGGGACCGCATGGAGCAGTTCTTC. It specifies CASSRNRDRMEQFF.